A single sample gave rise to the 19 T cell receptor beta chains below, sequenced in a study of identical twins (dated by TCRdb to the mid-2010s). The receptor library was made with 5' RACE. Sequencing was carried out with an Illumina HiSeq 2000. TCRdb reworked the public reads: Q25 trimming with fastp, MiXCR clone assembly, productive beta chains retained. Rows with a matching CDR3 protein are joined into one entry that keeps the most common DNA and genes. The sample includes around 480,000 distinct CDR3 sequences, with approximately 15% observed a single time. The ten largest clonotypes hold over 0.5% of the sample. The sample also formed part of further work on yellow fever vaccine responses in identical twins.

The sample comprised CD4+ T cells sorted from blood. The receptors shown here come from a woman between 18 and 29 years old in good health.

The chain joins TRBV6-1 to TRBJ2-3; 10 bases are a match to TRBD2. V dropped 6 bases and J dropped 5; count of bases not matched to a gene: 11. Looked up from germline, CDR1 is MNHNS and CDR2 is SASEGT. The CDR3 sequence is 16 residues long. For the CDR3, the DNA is TGTGCCAGCAGCAGAACTAGCGGGACTTTAAAAGATACGCAGTATTTT. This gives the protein CASSRTSGTLKDTQYF.

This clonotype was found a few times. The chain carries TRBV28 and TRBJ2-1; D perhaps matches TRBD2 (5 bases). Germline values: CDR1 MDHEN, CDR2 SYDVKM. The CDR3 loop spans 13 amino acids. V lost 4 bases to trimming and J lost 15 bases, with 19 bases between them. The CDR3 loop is CASSSIRKGEGFF. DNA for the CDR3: TGTGCCAGCAGTTCCATCCGGAAGGGCGAGGGGTTCTTC.

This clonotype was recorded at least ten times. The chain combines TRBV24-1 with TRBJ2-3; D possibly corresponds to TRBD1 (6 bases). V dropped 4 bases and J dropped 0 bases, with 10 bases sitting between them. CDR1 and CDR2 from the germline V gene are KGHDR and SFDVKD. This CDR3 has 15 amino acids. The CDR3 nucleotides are TGTGCCACCAGTGACAGGACAGCGAGCACAGATACGCAGTATTTT. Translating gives CATSDRTASTDTQYF.

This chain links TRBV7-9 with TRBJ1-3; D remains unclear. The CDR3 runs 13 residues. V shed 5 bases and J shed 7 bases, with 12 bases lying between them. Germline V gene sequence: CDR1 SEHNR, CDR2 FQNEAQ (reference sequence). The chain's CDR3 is CASSPQVLNTIYF. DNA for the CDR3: TGTGCCAGCAGCCCCCAAGTACTTAACACCATATATTTT.

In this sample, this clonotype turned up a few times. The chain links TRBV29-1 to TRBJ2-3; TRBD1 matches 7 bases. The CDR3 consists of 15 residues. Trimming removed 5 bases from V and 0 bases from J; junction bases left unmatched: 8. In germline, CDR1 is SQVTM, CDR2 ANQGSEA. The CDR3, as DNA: TGCAGCGTTACAGGGGTTGGCGCGAGCACAGATACGCAGTATTTT. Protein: CSVTGVGASTDTQYF.

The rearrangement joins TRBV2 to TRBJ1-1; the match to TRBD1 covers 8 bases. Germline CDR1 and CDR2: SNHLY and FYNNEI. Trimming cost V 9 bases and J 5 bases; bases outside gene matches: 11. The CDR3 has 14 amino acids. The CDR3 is CARRETGASTEAFF. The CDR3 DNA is TGTGCCAGAAGGGAGACAGGGGCGAGTACTGAAGCTTTCTTT.

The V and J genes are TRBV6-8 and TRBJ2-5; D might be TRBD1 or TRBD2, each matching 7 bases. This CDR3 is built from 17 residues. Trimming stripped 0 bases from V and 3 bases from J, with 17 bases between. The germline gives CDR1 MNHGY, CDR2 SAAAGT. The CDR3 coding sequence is TGTGCCAGCAGTTACTCGTCCGGGGGGACAGAGAAAGAGACCCAGTACTTC. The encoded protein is CASSYSSGGTEKETQYF.

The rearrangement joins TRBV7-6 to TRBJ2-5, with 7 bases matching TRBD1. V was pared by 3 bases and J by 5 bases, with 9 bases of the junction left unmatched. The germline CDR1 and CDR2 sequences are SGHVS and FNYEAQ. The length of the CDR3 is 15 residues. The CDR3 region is CASSFPSTGMETQYF. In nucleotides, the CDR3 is TGTGCCAGCAGCTTCCCCTCGACAGGGATGGAGACCCAGTACTTC. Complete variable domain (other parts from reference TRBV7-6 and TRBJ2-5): GAGVSQSPRYKVTKRGQDVALRCDPISGHVSLYWYRQALGQGPEFLTYFNYEAQQDKSGLPNDRFSAERPEGSISTLTIQRTEQRDSAMYRCASSFPSTGMETQYFGPGTRLLVL.

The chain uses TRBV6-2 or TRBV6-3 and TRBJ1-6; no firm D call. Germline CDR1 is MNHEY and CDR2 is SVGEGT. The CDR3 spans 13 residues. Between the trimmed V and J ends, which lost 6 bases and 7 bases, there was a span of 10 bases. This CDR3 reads CASSGNYNSPLHF. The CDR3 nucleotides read TGTGCCAGCAGCGGGAATTACAATTCACCCCTCCACTTT.

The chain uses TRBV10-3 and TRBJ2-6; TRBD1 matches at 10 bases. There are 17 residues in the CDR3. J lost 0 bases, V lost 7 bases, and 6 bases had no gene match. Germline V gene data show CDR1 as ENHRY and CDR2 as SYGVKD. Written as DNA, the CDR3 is TGTGCCATCAAGGGGGGGGACAGGGGCTCTGGGGCCAACGTCCTGACTTTC. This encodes CAIKGGDRGSGANVLTF.

CDR3: CASSYYAGGDRASEQFF. In DNA form, the CDR3 reads TGCGCCAGCAGCTACTACGCGGGAGGAGATAGGGCTAGTGAGCAGTTCTTC. This sequence joins TRBV5-1 and TRBJ2-1; 8 bases are a match to TRBD2. The CDR3 is 17 residues long. V was pared by 3 bases and J by 9 bases, with 17 bases of the junction left unmatched. Germline lookup yields CDR1 SGHRS and CDR2 YFSETQ.

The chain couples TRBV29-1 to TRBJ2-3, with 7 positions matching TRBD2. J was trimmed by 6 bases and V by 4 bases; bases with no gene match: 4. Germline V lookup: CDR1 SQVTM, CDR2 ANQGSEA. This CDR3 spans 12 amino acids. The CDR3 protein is CSVVAGVDTQYF. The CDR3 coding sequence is TGCAGCGTTGTTGCGGGAGTGGATACGCAGTATTTT.

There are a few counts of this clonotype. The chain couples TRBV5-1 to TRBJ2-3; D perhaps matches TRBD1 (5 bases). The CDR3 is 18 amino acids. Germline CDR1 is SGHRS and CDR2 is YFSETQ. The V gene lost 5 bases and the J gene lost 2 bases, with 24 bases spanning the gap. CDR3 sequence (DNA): TGCGCCAGCAGGGCCCCCCTTACAAGGGGCCACACCACAGATACGCAGTATTTT. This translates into CASRAPLTRGHTTDTQYF.

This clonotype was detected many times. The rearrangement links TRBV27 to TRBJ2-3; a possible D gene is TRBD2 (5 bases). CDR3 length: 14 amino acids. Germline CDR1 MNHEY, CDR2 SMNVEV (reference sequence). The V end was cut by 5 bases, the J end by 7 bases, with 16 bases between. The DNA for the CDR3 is TGTGCCAGCAGTATACCGGGAAAACCATATACGCAGTATTTT. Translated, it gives CASSIPGKPYTQYF.

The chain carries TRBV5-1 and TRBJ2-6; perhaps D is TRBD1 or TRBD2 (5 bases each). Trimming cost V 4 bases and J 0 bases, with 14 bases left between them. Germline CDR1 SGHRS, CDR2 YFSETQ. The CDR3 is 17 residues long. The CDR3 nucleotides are TGCGCCAGCAGCGTCGGGACGCTTAGCTCTGGGGCCAACGTCCTGACTTTC. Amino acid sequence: CASSVGTLSSGANVLTF.

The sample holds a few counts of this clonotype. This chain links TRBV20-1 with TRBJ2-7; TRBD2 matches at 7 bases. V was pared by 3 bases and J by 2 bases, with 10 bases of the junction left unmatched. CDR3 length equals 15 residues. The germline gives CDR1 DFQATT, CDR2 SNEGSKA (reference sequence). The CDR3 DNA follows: TGCAGTGCTAGTTCCCCGGGACTACCAACCTACGAGCAGTACTTC. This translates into CSASSPGLPTYEQYF.

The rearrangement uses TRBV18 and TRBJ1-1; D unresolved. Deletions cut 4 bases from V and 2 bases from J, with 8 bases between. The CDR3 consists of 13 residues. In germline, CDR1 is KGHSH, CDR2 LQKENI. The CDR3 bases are TGTGCCAGCTCACAGCAAAGTAACACTGAAGCTTTCTTT. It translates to CASSQQSNTEAFF.

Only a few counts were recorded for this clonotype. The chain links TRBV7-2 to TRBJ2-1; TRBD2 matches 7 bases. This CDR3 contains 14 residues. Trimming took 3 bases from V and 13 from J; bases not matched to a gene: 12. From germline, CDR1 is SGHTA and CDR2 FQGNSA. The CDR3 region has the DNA TGTGCCAGCAGCTTCGATCGCTTTAGCGGGCCCCAGTTCTTC. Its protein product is CASSFDRFSGPQFF.

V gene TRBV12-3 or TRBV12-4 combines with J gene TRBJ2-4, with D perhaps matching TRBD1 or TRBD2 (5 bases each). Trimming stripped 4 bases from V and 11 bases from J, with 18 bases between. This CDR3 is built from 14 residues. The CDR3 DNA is TGTGCCAGCAGTTCAAAGACCGGGGCTCGTTTTCAGTACTTC. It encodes CASSSKTGARFQYF.